This record covers a single T cell receptor (beta chain). What it binds is unknown. This sample was included in a study of cytomegalovirus exposure and HLA in healthy donors. Study conclusions and caveats: There were under 200 TCR beta chains listed as cytomegalovirus-associated. Previous analysis showed most TCR beta V segments were productive about 87% or about 30% of the time.

CDR1 is MNHNS and CDR2 is SASEGT in the germline V gene. The CDR3 runs to 15 residues. V was clipped by 0 bases and J by 5 bases, with 14 bases between them. Both 60 Vbeta primers and 13 Jbeta primers went into the PCR. In the authors' workflow: Tens of millions of unique TCR beta chains, 9 million to 11 million shared, were counted in a later analysis. TCRdb's copy holds only in-frame clones and misses some; the assay was immunoSEQ multiplex PCR. V and J calls and clone size are those listed in that table; D and trimming were worked out from the DNA. The table lists 150,000 to 180,000 clones, around three quarters of them singletons, with 3% to 4% in the top ten.

This chain connects TRBV6-1 to TRBJ2-7; perhaps TRBD1 as D (6 bases). Sequenced input: PBMCs. This receptor was taken from a middle-aged woman in good health and CMV-seronegative. CDR3 sequence: CASSEAQGSTDEQYF. For the CDR3, the DNA is TGTGCCAGCAGTGAAGCGCAGGGGTCCACGGACGAGCAGTACTTC.